Shown below are 30 T cell receptor beta chains from a single sample sequenced in a study. Each CDR3 protein is one row after TCRdb ran MiXCR on the RT-PCR reads. The sample has about 700,000 distinct CDR3 sequences, 13% to 15% seen once. Sequencing was carried out using memory CD4+ T cells from blood. The receptors here all came from a female donor in good health, serving as a healthy control.

J is TRBJ2-7 and V is TRBV29-1; TRBD1 aligns across 11 bases. V lost 6 bases, J lost 0 bases, and 1 base stayed unmatched. This CDR3 region has 13 residues. CDR1 SQVTM and CDR2 ANQGSEA come from the germline V gene. CDR3 in DNA: TGCAGCGTAGGGACAGGGGGCTCCTACGAGCAGTACTTC. It translates to CSVGTGGSYEQYF.

Ten or more counts support this clonotype. The gene calls are TRBV10-3 and TRBJ2-3; TRBD2 agrees at 9 bases. The germline CDR1 and CDR2 sequences are ENHRY and SYGVKD. CDR3 length equals 15 residues. The junction had 8 bases not matched to a gene; V was cut back by 6 bases and J by 4 bases. The CDR3 sequence: CAISLGLAQADTQYF. CDR3 DNA: TGTGCCATCAGCCTAGGACTAGCGCAAGCAGATACGCAGTATTTT.

This clonotype showed up many times. The rearrangement links TRBV4-3 to TRBJ2-2; D gene unclear. Trimming took 2 bases from V and 1 from J, leaving 11 bases between them. Germline V gene lookup returns CDR1 LGHNA and CDR2 YSLEER. The CDR3 contains 16 residues. The CDR3 loop reads CASSQQTPGNTGELFF. The DNA for the CDR3 is TGCGCCAGCAGCCAACAAACCCCAGGGAACACCGGGGAGCTGTTTTTT.

This chain joins TRBV5-1 and TRBJ2-3; TRBD2 aligns across 12 bases. This CDR3 contains 15 residues. Per the germline V gene, CDR1 is SGHRS and CDR2 is YFSETQ. The V segment lost 4 bases and the J segment 7 bases; nucleotides outside the gene matches: 7. The CDR3 is CASSLPSGGGYTQYF. The CDR3 DNA follows: TGCGCCAGCAGCCTACCTAGCGGGGGGGGGTATACGCAGTATTTT.

The chain has TRBV20-1 and TRBJ2-7; D is perhaps TRBD2 (5 bases). CDR3 size: 15 residues. V lost 6 bases and J 6 bases, leaving 24 bases between the germline ends. Germline V gene lookup returns CDR1 DFQATT and CDR2 SNEGSKA (reference sequence). The CDR3 bases are TGCAGTGCAGTGGGAGTCGCCTTCGGAGGAGGCGAGCAGTACTTC. Translated: CSAVGVAFGGGEQYF.

Ten or more counts support this clonotype. The rearrangement joins TRBV20-1 to TRBJ2-3; D is perhaps TRBD2 (7 bases). In germline, CDR1 is DFQATT, CDR2 SNEGSKA (reference sequence). Between the trimmed V and J ends, which lost 6 bases and 2 bases, there was a span of 24 bases. CDR3 size: 17 residues. The CDR3 region has the DNA TGCAGTGCCTACGACCATGGGGGGGGGCGCCCCACAGATACGCAGTATTTT. Amino acids: CSAYDHGGGRPTDTQYF.

This clonotype showed up many times. The rearrangement uses TRBV29-1 and TRBJ2-3, with D perhaps matching TRBD2 (5 bases). The germline V gene has CDR1 SQVTM and CDR2 ANQGSEA. Trimming removed 0 bases at V and 0 bases at J, with 10 bases between. CDR3 size: 15 residues. CDR3: CSVEDRERSTDTQYF. The DNA of the CDR3 is TGCAGCGTTGAAGATCGTGAGCGGAGCACAGATACGCAGTATTTT.

This chain connects TRBV10-1 to TRBJ2-7; 10 bases agree with TRBD2. The CDR3 covers 14 residues. Germline values: CDR1 WNHNN, CDR2 SYGVQD (reference sequence). The V and J ends lost 2 bases and 6 bases, in that order; junction bases with no gene match: 4. The CDR3 region is CASSEVSSGSEQYF. For the CDR3, the DNA is TGCGCCAGCAGTGAGGTCTCTAGCGGGAGCGAGCAGTACTTC.

The rearrangement joins TRBV5-1 to TRBJ1-2; 7 positions match TRBD1. This CDR3 has 13 residues. V trimming: 4 bases; J trimming: 7 bases; junction bases outside the gene matches: 7. From germline, CDR1 is SGHRS and CDR2 YFSETQ. In DNA, the CDR3 is TGCGCCAGCAGCCACAGACAGGGTGGTGGCTACACCTTC. It is translated as CASSHRQGGGYTF.

In DNA form, the CDR3 reads TGTGCCAGCAGCCCCCCCGGGCTAGCGGGAGGGGGCTCCTACAATGAGCAGTTCTTC. Amino acids: CASSPPGLAGGGSYNEQFF. The chain recombines TRBV7-9 with TRBJ2-1; 12 bases are shared with TRBD2. V shed 5 bases, J shed 0 bases, and the junction held 11 bases outside the gene matches. From germline, CDR1 is SEHNR and CDR2 FQNEAQ (reference sequence). The CDR3 contains 19 residues.

This chain connects TRBV24-1 to TRBJ2-7, with TRBD1 matching over 8 bases. J was trimmed by 5 bases and V by 6 bases; bases with no gene match: 5. The CDR3 runs 13 residues. The V gene's germline CDR1 is KGHDR and CDR2 SFDVKD. CDR3 DNA: TGTGCCACCAGTCCCAGGGGGCGGAACGAGCAGTACTTC. This sequence encodes CATSPRGRNEQYF.

In this sample, this clonotype turned up many times. V is TRBV27 and J is TRBJ2-3; either TRBD1 or TRBD2 may fit D (6 bases each). The CDR3 is made up of 15 amino acids. Germline assignment: CDR1 MNHEY and CDR2 SMNVEV (reference sequence). V gave up 8 bases and J gave up 2 bases, with 17 bases separating them. CDR3 in amino acids: CASAPRGVDTDTQYF. Written as DNA, the CDR3 is TGTGCCAGCGCTCCGAGGGGGGTGGACACAGATACGCAGTATTTT.

This clonotype was seen a few times. The chain links TRBV20-1 to TRBJ2-3; D may be TRBD2 (6 bases). The CDR3 is 11 amino acids. With 5 bases removed from V and 7 bases from J, the gap between germline ends came to 10 bases. Per the germline V gene, CDR1 is DFQATT and CDR2 is SNEGSKA (reference sequence). The CDR3 nucleotides are TGCAGTGCTGGAGGGATTAATACGCAGTATTTT. Translation gives CSAGGINTQYF.

In its sample, this clonotype was seen a few times. V and J are TRBV7-9 and TRBJ2-5; D perhaps matches TRBD2 (5 bases). The germline gives CDR1 SEHNR, CDR2 FQNEAQ (reference sequence). This CDR3 spans 13 amino acids. The V and J ends lost 4 bases and 5 bases respectively, with 11 bases between them. The CDR3 sequence is CASSSDGMETQYF. The CDR3 coding sequence is TGTGCCAGCAGCTCCGACGGGATGGAGACCCAGTACTTC. Drawing the rest from reference TRBV7-9 and TRBJ2-5, the complete variable domain is DTGVSQNPRHKITKRGQNVTFRCDPISEHNRLYWYRQTLGQGPEFLTYFQNEAQLEKSRLLSDRFSAERPKGSFSTLEIQRTEQGDSAMYLCASSSDGMETQYFGPGTRLLVL.

The chain combines TRBV15 with TRBJ1-5; D possibly corresponds to TRBD1 (6 bases). CDR1 is LNHNV, CDR2 YYDKDF, per germline (reference sequence). Trimming took 1 base from V and 3 from J, leaving 10 bases between them. This CDR3 spans 15 amino acids. The CDR3 coding sequence is TGTGCCACCAGCAGAGGACAGGAGAACAATCAGCCCCAGCATTTT. This codes for CATSRGQENNQPQHF.

This clonotype was observed at least ten times. The CDR3 DNA sequence: TGTGCCAGCAGTTACACGGCCCCCGCCTCCTACAATGAGCAGTTCTTC. Residues: CASSYTAPASYNEQFF. The genes are TRBV6-5 and TRBJ2-1, with no clear D. V lost 2 bases and J lost 0, with 11 bases in between. The CDR3 sequence is 16 residues long. Germline CDR1 MNHEY, CDR2 SVGAGI.

The rearrangement uses TRBV7-2 and TRBJ2-1; TRBD1 matches at 8 bases. The CDR3 consists of 15 residues. V shed 3 bases and J 4 bases; nucleotides not matched to a gene: 5. CDR1 is SGHTA and CDR2 is FQGNSA in the germline V gene. The CDR3 DNA follows: TGTGCCAGCAGCTTTGGACAGGGAAGATACAATGAGCAGTTCTTC. Protein product: CASSFGQGRYNEQFF.

The chain joins TRBV7-9 to TRBJ2-1; 9 bases map to TRBD2. After removal of 6 bases from V and 5 bases from J, the junction contained 5 bases not matched to a gene. Germline CDR1 and CDR2: SEHNR and FQNEAQ (reference sequence). CDR3 length equals 14 residues. CDR3 nucleotides: TGTGCCAGCAGTATAGCGGGAGTGGACAATGAGCAGTTCTTC. It specifies CASSIAGVDNEQFF.

This clonotype was counted only a few times. The chain is built from TRBV10-3 and TRBJ2-5; a possible D gene is TRBD1 (5 bases). Trimming pared 2 bases from V and 5 bases from J, leaving 15 bases between. Germline CDR1 ENHRY, CDR2 SYGVKD. This CDR3 is 15 amino acids long. CDR3 DNA sequence: TGTGCCATCAGTGAGACAGGTTTGGGTGGGGAGACCCAGTACTTC. The encoded protein is CAISETGLGGETQYF.

Concerning this clonotype: It may be a read error: a sequence one base away is much more abundant. The gene calls are TRBV29-1 and TRBJ2-2; either TRBD1 or TRBD2 may supply D (6 bases each). The CDR3 runs to 14 residues. CDR1 is SQVTM, CDR2 ANQGSEA, per germline. The V end lost 8 bases, the J end lost 6 bases, and 19 bases lay between the germline ends. CDR3 nucleotides: TGCAGCTCCCAGGGGCAGGGAGGATCCGGGGAGCTGTTTTTT. It is translated as CSSQGQGGSGELFF.

A few counts support this clonotype. The chain uses TRBV6-6 and TRBJ1-2, with 8 positions matching TRBD1. Germline loops: CDR1 MNHNY, CDR2 SVGAGI (reference sequence). The ends lost 9 bases at V and 8 bases at J; junction bases unmatched: 11. The CDR3 spans 13 residues. CDR3 loop: CASQRTGSVGYTF. The CDR3 region has the DNA TGTGCCAGTCAGAGGACAGGGTCTGTAGGCTACACCTTC.

V and J are TRBV27 and TRBJ1-1; 9 nucleotides align to TRBD1. The CDR3 sequence is 12 residues long. Germline assignment: CDR1 MNHEY and CDR2 SMNVEV (reference sequence). J was trimmed by 11 bases and V by 4 bases; bases with no gene match: 5. The CDR3 loop reads CASSSIGQGAFF. CDR3 in DNA: TGTGCCAGCAGTTCGATCGGACAGGGGGCTTTCTTT.

This clonotype appeared a few times. V gene TRBV5-6 combines with J gene TRBJ2-5; TRBD2 matches 11 bases. Losses at the gene ends were 2 bases for V and 4 bases for J; bases not matched to a gene: 10. CDR1 is SGHDT and CDR2 is YYEEEE in the germline V gene. The CDR3 is made up of 17 amino acids. CDR3 loop: CASSFSGRAALGETQYF. Here the CDR3 DNA reads TGTGCCAGCAGCTTTAGCGGGAGGGCCGCCCTTGGAGAGACCCAGTACTTC. Variable domain in full (rest from reference TRBV5-6 and TRBJ2-5): DAGVTQSPTHLIKTRGQQVTLRCSPKSGHDTVSWYQQALGQGPQFIFQYYEEEERQRGNFPDRFSGHQFPNYSSELNVNALLLGDSALYLCASSFSGRAALGETQYFGPGTRLLVL.

In this sample, this clonotype turned up a few times. The chain couples TRBV6-5 to TRBJ2-7, with TRBD1 as a possible D gene (6 bases). Per the germline V gene, CDR1 is MNHEY and CDR2 is SVGAGI. The germline V and J ends were trimmed by 6 bases and 0 bases, with 24 bases remaining between them. There are 18 residues in the CDR3. CDR3 region: CASSGPSGLRDTSYEQYF. CDR3 nucleotide sequence: TGTGCCAGCAGCGGGCCTTCTGGACTTAGGGACACCTCCTACGAGCAGTACTTC.

The genes are TRBV2 and TRBJ1-5, with D unresolved. The ends were cut back, 4 bases at V and 5 bases at J, with 6 bases in the middle. CDR3 size: 12 residues. CDR1 is SNHLY and CDR2 is FYNNEI in the germline V gene. DNA of the CDR3: TGTGCCAGCAGTGGGCCGGATCAGCCCCAGCATTTT. This encodes CASSGPDQPQHF.

Ten or more counts support this clonotype. The V and J genes are TRBV6-2 or TRBV6-3 and TRBJ2-4, with 14 positions matching TRBD2. The CDR3 covers 19 residues. Germline loops: CDR1 MNHEY, CDR2 SVGEGT. Trimming removed 6 bases from V and 3 bases from J; junction bases left unmatched: 13. As DNA, the CDR3 is TGTGCCAGCAGCCAACCGACTAGCGGGAGGGCGTACGGCAAAAACATTCAGTACTTC. Protein: CASSQPTSGRAYGKNIQYF.

A remark on this clonotype: Given a much more abundant clone one base away, this may be a read error. The chain joins TRBV12-3 or TRBV12-4 to TRBJ2-7; D uncertain. The CDR3 contains 14 residues. V was trimmed by 6 bases and J by 5 bases, leaving 17 bases between them. CDR3 in amino acids: CASSRARATHEQYF. The CDR3 DNA is TGTGCCAGCAGCCGAGCGAGAGCAACCCACGAGCAGTACTTC.

Only a few counts were recorded for this clonotype. The rearrangement uses TRBV5-1 and TRBJ2-3, with TRBD2 matching 8 bases. The CDR3 runs to 14 residues. Germline V gives CDR1 SGHRS, CDR2 YFSETQ. After removal of 3 bases from V and 3 bases from J, the junction contained 3 bases not matched to a gene. The CDR3 nucleotides are TGCGCCAGCAGCTCATTAGCGGGGACAGATACGCAGTATTTT. This translates into CASSSLAGTDTQYF.

This clonotype has a handful of counts. The rearrangement joins TRBV20-1 to TRBJ1-1; a possible D gene is TRBD1 (6 bases). Germline lookup yields CDR1 DFQATT and CDR2 SNEGSKA (reference sequence). The CDR3 extends over 16 amino acids. V lost 0 bases to trimming and J lost 1 base, with 15 bases between them. CDR3: CSARDHLWGANTEAFF. The CDR3 DNA follows: TGCAGTGCTAGAGATCATCTTTGGGGGGCGAACACTGAAGCTTTCTTT.

This clonotype was recorded a few times. J is TRBJ2-3 and V is TRBV9; 8 nucleotides match TRBD2. V shed 3 bases, J shed 2 bases, and the junction held 17 bases outside the gene matches. Per germline, CDR1 SGDLS and CDR2 YYNGEE. This CDR3 region has 19 residues. The CDR3 reads CASSAPLGTSGANTDTQYF. CDR3 in DNA: TGTGCCAGCAGCGCTCCTCTAGGTACTAGCGGAGCCAACACAGATACGCAGTATTTT.